The 3 T cell receptor beta chains below come from one sample, sequenced in a study of T cell changes during pregnancy in multiple sclerosis. Measured with immunoSEQ multiplex PCR; TCRdb has only the in-frame clones, and not every one. The table lists just under 80,000 clones, approximately 92% of them singletons, with under 1.3% in the top ten. The sequences come from peripheral blood, collected in the first trimester of pregnancy. The receptors were sampled from a female donor with multiple sclerosis, enrolled in a pregnancy study.

The rearrangement uses TRBV29-1 and TRBJ2-7; D may be TRBD1 (6 bases). CDR3 size: 13 residues. Trimming removed 5 bases at V and 4 bases at J, with 15 bases between. The germline CDR1 and CDR2 sequences are SQVTM and ANQGSEA. The CDR3 region is CSVIQGPKYEQYF. The DNA of the CDR3 is TGCAGCGTTATCCAGGGGCCGAAATACGAGCAGTACTTC.

The genes are TRBV5-1 and TRBJ1-4, with 9 nucleotides matching TRBD1. Germline V gene data show CDR1 as SGHRS and CDR2 as YFSETQ. The CDR3 spans 17 residues. The junction had 9 bases not matched to a gene; V was cut back by 0 bases and J by 6 bases. CDR3 residues: CASSLVGQGKKDEKLFF. The CDR3 region has the DNA TGCGCCAGCAGCTTGGTTGGACAGGGGAAGAAGGATGAAAAACTGTTTTTT. Full variable domain (remainder filled in from reference TRBV5-1 and TRBJ1-4): KAGVTQTPRYLIKTRGQQVTLSCSPISGHRSVSWYQQTPGQGLQFLFEYFSETQRNKGNFPGRFSGRQFSNSRSEMNVSTLELGDSALYLCASSLVGQGKKDEKLFFGSGTQLSVL.

The CDR3 sequence: CASSPQASLFNEQYF. In DNA, the CDR3 is TGTGCCAGCAGCCCTCAGGCTAGCTTATTCAACGAGCAGTACTTC. V usage is TRBV9 and J usage is TRBJ2-7, with D perhaps TRBD2 (5 bases). Germline CDR1 SGDLS, CDR2 YYNGEE. The V end lost 4 bases, the J end lost 5 bases, and 19 bases lay between the germline ends. The CDR3 is 15 residues long.